A single sample is the source of the 14 T cell receptor beta chains below, sequenced in a study of PD-1 blockade in mismatch repair-deficient tumors (dated by TCRdb to the late 2010s). The library relied on the immunoSEQ multiplex PCR assay. What TCRdb holds here is the immuneACCESS table cut down to in-frame rearrangements. Part of the clones is not present; checked against another copy, under half of the missing clones reflect an unresolved V gene, and the others are unexplained. Within this sample are more than 40,000 clones, with over 65% of them counted one time only. The ten largest clones add up to 3% to 3.5% of the sample. The specimen was peripheral blood, collected 4 weeks after starting pembrolizumab. The receptors originated from an adult with mismatch repair-deficient cancer.

DNA of the CDR3: TGTGCCAGTAGTACCACTAGGGTTGCTTTGGGGGAGCAGTTCTTC. This codes for CASSTTRVALGEQFF. The chain combines TRBV19 with TRBJ2-1, with TRBD2 as a possible D gene (5 bases). The V end was cut by 4 bases, the J end by 10 bases, with 20 bases between. Germline CDR1 LNHDA, CDR2 SQIVND (reference sequence). This CDR3 has 15 amino acids. Together with reference TRBV19 and TRBJ2-1, the CDR3 gives the full variable domain: DGGITQSPKYLFRKEGQNVTLSCEQNLNHDAMYWYRQDPGQGLRLIYYSQIVNDFQKGDIAEGYSVSREKKESFPLTVTSAQKNPTAFYLCASSTTRVALGEQFFGPGTRLTVL.

Here the CDR3 DNA reads TGTGCCAGCAGCTTACGACTAGCGGGAGAGGATACGCAGTATTTT. The encoded protein is CASSLRLAGEDTQYF. This chain joins TRBV7-3 and TRBJ2-3, with 12 bases fitting TRBD2. The CDR3 has 15 residues. V shed 2 bases, J shed 6 bases, and the junction held 3 bases outside the gene matches. Germline-derived CDR1 and CDR2 are SGHTA and FQGTGA.

This chain uses TRBV4-3 with TRBJ2-6, with D uncertain. This CDR3 has 16 amino acids. CDR1 is LGHNA, CDR2 YSLEER, per germline. Trimming cost V 4 bases and J 1 base, with 11 bases left between them. This CDR3 is CASSLKIGSGANVLTF. Here the CDR3 DNA reads TGCGCCAGCAGCCTCAAAATTGGGTCTGGGGCCAACGTCCTGACTTTC.

V is TRBV11-1 and J is TRBJ2-1; TRBD2 matches at 10 bases. CDR3 length: 14 residues. Germline CDR1 reads SGHAT; CDR2 reads FQDESV (reference sequence). J gave up 7 bases and V 6 bases, and 6 bases lay outside the gene matches. CDR3 in DNA: TGTGCCAGCAGTCTAGCGGGAGTTTGGAATGAGCAGTTCTTC. Translated, it gives CASSLAGVWNEQFF.

The chain joins TRBV6-6 to TRBJ1-2, with D possibly being TRBD1 (5 bases). V lost 8 bases, J lost 8 bases, and 18 bases lay in between. The CDR3 runs to 13 residues. Germline loops: CDR1 MNHNY, CDR2 SVGAGI (reference sequence). CDR3 bases: TGTGCCAGCCTCAGCTCGGCAGGGTGGGGCTACACCTTC. This gives the protein CASLSSAGWGYTF.

This clone was detected once. The rearrangement links TRBV6-5 to TRBJ1-2; D is uncertain. V lost 2 bases and J 6 bases, leaving 13 bases between the germline ends. Germline V lookup: CDR1 MNHEY, CDR2 SVGAGI. This CDR3 spans 14 amino acids. This chain's CDR3 is CASSYRQDGHGYTF. Here the CDR3 DNA reads TGTGCCAGCAGTTACCGACAAGATGGACATGGCTACACCTTC.

The chain uses TRBV9 and TRBJ2-1, with 7 bases that match TRBD2. The germline CDR1 and CDR2 sequences are SGDLS and YYNGEE. Trimming removed 3 bases from V and 2 bases from J; junction bases left unmatched: 8. There are 16 residues in the CDR3. In nucleotides, the CDR3 is TGTGCCAGCAGCGCTTCGGGGGGAGTGGCCTACAATGAGCAGTTCTTC. It specifies CASSASGGVAYNEQFF.

The gene calls are TRBV4-3 and TRBJ1-5, with D maybe TRBD1 (5 bases). This CDR3 comprises 15 residues. V was clipped by 0 bases and J by 6 bases, with 12 bases between them. Germline V lookup: CDR1 LGHNA, CDR2 YSLEER. As DNA, the CDR3 is TGCGCCAGCAGCCAAGAGACCGGGGGAGGTCAGCCCCAGCATTTT. Amino acid sequence: CASSQETGGGQPQHF.

The chain joins TRBV30 to TRBJ1-3; D gene unclear. V lost 4 bases and J lost 0, with 13 bases in between. Germline V CDR1 and CDR2: GTSNPN, SVGIG (reference sequence). CDR3 length: 15 residues. CDR3 region: CAWKIDRYSGNTIYF. As DNA, the CDR3 is TGTGCCTGGAAGATTGACCGCTACTCTGGAAACACCATATATTTT.

J is TRBJ1-3 and V is TRBV5-1, with D unresolved. Per the germline V gene, CDR1 is SGHRS and CDR2 is YFSETQ. Trimming left V 0 bases short and J 6 bases short, with 13 bases between. The CDR3 contains 15 residues. The CDR3: CASSLEGSPLNTIYF. The CDR3 region has the DNA TGCGCCAGCAGCTTGGAGGGTTCCCCTCTAAACACCATATATTTT.

On this clone: The junction and the germline gene differ at one end; a read error may be behind it. The gene calls are TRBV5-4 and TRBJ1-2, with D uncertain. The CDR3 has 16 amino acids. Germline CDR1 reads SGHNT; CDR2 reads YYREEE (reference sequence). The CDR3 nucleotides read TGCGCCAGCAGCCAAGATGAAGAATCTCCTAACTATGGCTACACCTTC. It specifies CASSQDEESPNYGYTF.

The V gene is TRBV7-8, the J gene TRBJ2-1; D gene uncertain. CDR3 length: 14 residues. V was trimmed by 0 bases and J by 10 bases, leaving 13 bases between them. The germline V gene encodes CDR1 SGHVS and CDR2 FQNEAQ. The CDR3: CASSLAFQAGEQFF. The CDR3, as DNA: TGTGCCAGCAGCTTAGCGTTTCAGGCTGGGGAGCAGTTCTTC.

This sequence joins TRBV27 and TRBJ2-1; 11 bases line up with TRBD2. V shed 1 base, J shed 3 bases, and the junction held 11 bases outside the gene matches. Germline V gene sequence: CDR1 MNHEY, CDR2 SMNVEV (reference sequence). The CDR3 runs to 19 residues. CDR3 bases: TGTGCCAGCAGTTTATTCCAACAAACGGGACTAGCGGACTACAATGAGCAGTTCTTC. It codes for CASSLFQQTGLADYNEQFF.

The chain has TRBV27 and TRBJ2-1; possibly TRBD2 for D (5 bases). The CDR3 sequence is 13 residues long. V shed 10 bases and J shed 4 bases, with 14 bases lying between them. Germline CDR1 and CDR2: MNHEY and SMNVEV (reference sequence). CDR3: CAISERGYNEQFF. The CDR3 coding sequence is TGTGCCATCTCGGAGAGAGGGTACAATGAGCAGTTCTTC.